This TCR beta chain came from a study of radiation and T cells in renal cell carcinoma. Trimming at V came to 3 bases and at J to 5 bases, leaving 7 bases not matched to a gene. Germline lookup yields CDR1 SGHRS and CDR2 YFSETQ. CDR3 length: 16 residues. Produced via immunoSEQ multiplex PCR; TCRdb's table is partial and in-frame only. The sample consists of about 43,000 clones, over 80% of them appearing once. The study, taken as a whole, reports: From baseline, blood top tumor clonotypes peaked at 2 weeks post-radiation.

Regarding this clone: The antigen is unknown.

The time point is: blood 4 weeks post-SBRT, at nephrectomy. Treatment of the sample: 15 Gy SBRT to primary tumor, nephrectomy 4 weeks later. Nephrectomy followed 15 Gy stereotactic body radiation by 4 weeks. Blood was sampled at baseline, 2 weeks and 4 weeks after SBRT. This renal cell carcinoma was of the clear cell type. The origin of this receptor is a woman between 65 and 79 years old with renal cell carcinoma. This chain links TRBV5-1 with TRBJ2-5; TRBD2 matches 13 bases. The material sequenced was blood, taken from a patient whose treatment included radiotherapy and nephrectomy. CDR3 loop: CASSWAGTSGIETQYF. Here the CDR3 DNA reads TGCGCCAGCAGCTGGGCCGGGACTAGCGGGATCGAGACCCAGTACTTC. Based on the CDR3 plus reference TRBV5-1 and TRBJ2-5, the full variable domain is KAGVTQTPRYLIKTRGQQVTLSCSPISGHRSVSWYQQTPGQGLQFLFEYFSETQRNKGNFPGRFSGRQFSNSRSEMNVSTLELGDSALYLCASSWAGTSGIETQYFGPGTRLLVL.